The 27 T cell receptor beta chains reported below all come from one sample, sequenced in a study of blood T cell repertoires in COVID-19. TCRdb's copy holds only in-frame clones and misses some; the assay was immunoSEQ multiplex PCR. The sample consists of about 96,000 clones, about 88% of them appearing once. Sequences were obtained from peripheral blood. The receptor set was obtained from a woman aged 60-75 years with acute or convalescent COVID-19.

V gene TRBV6-1 combines with J gene TRBJ2-1; TRBD1 might be the D (5 bases). The V gene lost 2 bases and the J gene lost 4 bases, with 12 bases spanning the gap. The CDR3 is 15 amino acids. Germline CDR1 is MNHNS and CDR2 is SASEGT. The DNA for the CDR3 is TGTGCCAGCAGTGAACGGGCCAAGGGGTACAATGAGCAGTTCTTC. Its protein product is CASSERAKGYNEQFF.

The V gene is TRBV12-3 or TRBV12-4, the J gene TRBJ2-3; D is unresolved. The CDR3 runs to 11 residues. Trimming took 9 bases from V and 0 from J, leaving 4 bases between them. This CDR3 reads CASKSTDTQYF. As DNA, the CDR3 is TGTGCCAGTAAAAGCACAGATACGCAGTATTTT.

The CDR3 region is CASSSGQGGNTQYF. The CDR3 DNA reads TGTGCCAGCAGCTCAGGACAGGGAGGAAATACGCAGTATTTT. The chain uses TRBV11-3 and TRBJ2-3; 8 positions agree with TRBD1. The CDR3 has 14 amino acids. The germline V gene encodes CDR1 SGHNT and CDR2 YENEEA. V shed 4 bases and J 7 bases; nucleotides not matched to a gene: 7.

The J gene is TRBJ1-6, the V gene TRBV10-2, with D possibly TRBD1 on 6 matching bases. The CDR3 extends over 15 amino acids. Trimming removed 2 bases at V and 7 bases at J, with 12 bases between. Germline values: CDR1 WSHSY, CDR2 SAAADI. CDR3 bases: TGCGCCAGCAGTGAGGCGGGGGCGCAGAATTCACCCCTCCACTTT. Its protein is CASSEAGAQNSPLHF.

This chain uses TRBV5-1 with TRBJ2-1; unclear D gene. CDR1 and CDR2 (germline): SGHRS, YFSETQ. The CDR3 sequence is 11 residues long. V was trimmed by 6 bases and J by 5 bases, leaving 6 bases between them. In DNA form, the CDR3 reads TGCGCCAGCACTATGAACAATGAGCAGTTCTTC. Protein product: CASTMNNEQFF.

The chain joins TRBV5-1 to TRBJ1-1; TRBD1 might be the D (6 bases). The germline gives CDR1 SGHRS, CDR2 YFSETQ. Between the trimmed V and J ends, which lost 4 bases and 11 bases, there was a span of 24 bases. This CDR3 spans 15 amino acids. The CDR3 DNA is TGCGCCAGCAGCGCGGAGGTCACGGCAGGGGCGAGGGCTTTCTTT. Its protein is CASSAEVTAGARAFF.

The chain combines TRBV28 with TRBJ1-2, with 7 bases fitting TRBD1. This CDR3 comprises 14 residues. Germline V lookup: CDR1 MDHEN, CDR2 SYDVKM. Trimming cost V 2 bases and J 6 bases; bases outside gene matches: 6. CDR3 nucleotide sequence: TGTGCCAGCAGTTTAAACAGGGGATATCATGGCTACACCTTC. This codes for CASSLNRGYHGYTF.

The chain has TRBV2 and TRBJ1-1, with a possible D match to TRBD1 (6 bases). This CDR3 region has 14 residues. From germline, CDR1 is SNHLY and CDR2 FYNNEI. Between the trimmed V and J ends, which lost 4 bases and 4 bases, there was a span of 13 bases. CDR3 sequence: CASSAAQGITEAFF. The CDR3 DNA reads TGTGCCAGCAGTGCGGCCCAGGGGATCACTGAAGCTTTCTTT.

This clone was seen more than once but under ten times. This chain's CDR3 is CASSPTDRVRTPLHF. The CDR3 DNA sequence: TGTGCCAGCAGCCCAACCGACAGGGTAAGGACACCCCTCCACTTT. V and J are TRBV9 and TRBJ1-6; 7 nucleotides align to TRBD1. The CDR3 length is 15 residues. Germline trimming cut 4 bases from V and 11 bases from J; bases unmatched to any gene: 12. Germline V gene sequence: CDR1 SGDLS, CDR2 YYNGEE.

This clone occurred a few times. This chain connects TRBV7-2 to TRBJ1-2; TRBD1 matches 7 bases. From germline, CDR1 is SGHTA and CDR2 FQGNSA. The CDR3 loop spans 13 amino acids. With 6 bases clipped from V and 2 bases from J, the junction kept 3 bases outside the gene matches. Written as DNA, the CDR3 is TGTGCCAGCAGTCCGGACAGGAACTATGGCTACACCTTC. Its translation is CASSPDRNYGYTF.

The chain combines TRBV7-2 with TRBJ2-5; 9 bases map to TRBD1. There are 16 residues in the CDR3. Germline V gene lookup returns CDR1 SGHTA and CDR2 FQGNSA. V lost 2 bases to trimming and J lost 1 base; unmatched junction nucleotides: 5. The chain's CDR3 is CASSLIDRGIQETQYF. In DNA form, the CDR3 reads TGTGCCAGCAGCTTAATTGACAGGGGGATCCAAGAGACCCAGTACTTC.

Only one count was recorded for this clone. This chain links TRBV5-4 with TRBJ1-1; D gene ambiguous. The V end was cut by 4 bases, the J end by 0 bases, with 7 bases between. Looked up from germline, CDR1 is SGHNT and CDR2 is YYREEE (reference sequence). CDR3 length: 13 residues. The CDR3 nucleotides read TGTGCCAGCAGCGTTGGAGTGAACACTGAAGCTTTCTTT. Its protein is CASSVGVNTEAFF.

This clone was counted only a few times. The chain combines TRBV7-2 with TRBJ2-7; 8 bases match TRBD1. CDR1 and CDR2 (germline): SGHTA, FQGNSA. The CDR3 spans 16 residues. V lost 2 bases, J lost 5 bases, and 11 bases stayed unmatched. The CDR3 spells CASSLKSQAGGHEQYF. In nucleotides, the CDR3 is TGTGCCAGCAGCTTAAAATCCCAGGCAGGGGGCCACGAGCAGTACTTC.

This clone was seen a handful of times. The chain links TRBV5-4 to TRBJ1-1, with 7 bases lining up with TRBD1. J was trimmed by 3 bases and V by 0 bases; bases with no gene match: 8. CDR1 is SGHNT and CDR2 is YYREEE in the germline V gene (reference sequence). This CDR3 has 16 residues. For the CDR3, the DNA is TGTGCCAGCAGCTTGGGCGGGGCAGGGGGTTACACTGAAGCTTTCTTT. Amino acid sequence: CASSLGGAGGYTEAFF.

V gene TRBV2 combines with J gene TRBJ2-3; TRBD1 agrees at 10 bases. With V trimmed by 6 bases and J by 6 bases, 9 bases remained unmatched. This CDR3 has 15 amino acids. Germline V gene lookup returns CDR1 SNHLY and CDR2 FYNNEI. CDR3 protein: CASRPDRGQFDTQYF. The CDR3 region has the DNA TGTGCCAGCAGACCCGACAGGGGGCAGTTCGATACGCAGTATTTT.

The V and J genes are TRBV29-1 and TRBJ2-7, with 9 bases identical to TRBD1. J gave up 3 bases and V 4 bases, and 7 bases lay outside the gene matches. The length of the CDR3 is 14 residues. The germline V gene encodes CDR1 SQVTM and CDR2 ANQGSEA. In nucleotides, the CDR3 is TGCAGCGTTGGGGACAGGGTAGGAATCTACGAGCAGTACTTC. As protein: CSVGDRVGIYEQYF.

The chain uses TRBV5-1 and TRBJ2-3; the match to TRBD2 covers 8 bases. CDR1 and CDR2 (germline): SGHRS, YFSETQ. Trimming cost V 7 bases and J 6 bases; bases outside gene matches: 13. The CDR3 length is 15 residues. CDR3 amino acids: CASSRGDPLDDTQYF. The CDR3 DNA reads as TGCGCCAGCTCGCGGGGGGATCCGCTTGACGATACGCAGTATTTT.

This clone showed up just once. The V gene is TRBV5-1, the J gene TRBJ1-2; weak D call: TRBD1 (5 bases). V was cut by 0 bases and J by 4 bases, with 13 bases left in between. CDR3 length: 15 residues. Germline assignment: CDR1 SGHRS and CDR2 YFSETQ. The CDR3, as DNA: TGCGCCAGCAGCTTGGTGGGGCAGGAAGCCTATGGCTACACCTTC. It specifies CASSLVGQEAYGYTF. The full variable domain, in which reference TRBV5-1 and TRBJ1-2 provide the parts outside the CDR3, is KAGVTQTPRYLIKTRGQQVTLSCSPISGHRSVSWYQQTPGQGLQFLFEYFSETQRNKGNFPGRFSGRQFSNSRSEMNVSTLELGDSALYLCASSLVGQEAYGYTFGSGTRLTVV.

V usage is TRBV4-1 and J usage is TRBJ1-6, with TRBD1 identical over 7 bases. This CDR3 region has 16 residues. V was clipped by 1 base and J by 6 bases; unmatched bases: 6. Germline assignment: CDR1 MGHRA and CDR2 YSYEKL. CDR3 sequence reads: CASSQVKGAVNSPLHF. Written as DNA, the CDR3 is TGCGCCAGCAGCCAAGTAAAGGGGGCGGTTAATTCACCCCTCCACTTT.

The chain carries TRBV9 and TRBJ2-5, with TRBD2 identical over 8 bases. CDR1 SGDLS and CDR2 YYNGEE come from the germline V gene. V lost 1 base to trimming and J lost 7 bases; unmatched junction nucleotides: 9. This CDR3 is 15 amino acids long. The CDR3 loop is CASSVSGGGPVTQYF. The CDR3 DNA reads TGTGCCAGCAGCGTATCGGGCGGGGGGCCGGTGACCCAGTACTTC. The full variable domain, rest sourced from reference TRBV9 and TRBJ2-5, is DSGVTQTPKHLITATGQRVTLRCSPRSGDLSVYWYQQSLDQGLQFLIQYYNGEERAKGNILERFSAQQFPDLHSELNLSSLELGDSALYFCASSVSGGGPVTQYFGPGTRLLVL.

The V gene is TRBV7-2, the J gene TRBJ2-3; 7 positions match TRBD1. Germline values: CDR1 SGHTA, CDR2 FQGNSA. This CDR3 contains 16 residues. V was clipped by 4 bases and J by 2 bases; unmatched bases: 9. This CDR3 reads CASSSGGPGHTDTQYF. The CDR3 nucleotides are TGTGCCAGCAGCTCAGGGGGACCCGGCCACACAGATACGCAGTATTTT.

This chain joins TRBV23-1 and TRBJ2-4; D possibly corresponds to TRBD1 (5 bases). Being an ORF, TRBV23-1 has a function that is uncertain. Trimming shortened V by 8 bases and J by 7 bases, and 24 bases separated the two germline ends. The CDR3 is made up of 16 amino acids. The CDR3 here is CASHSLHGAEMNIQYF. The CDR3, as DNA: TGCGCCAGCCACTCACTTCATGGGGCAGAAATGAACATTCAGTACTTC.

The chain combines TRBV28 with TRBJ2-1, with D possibly matching TRBD2 (7 bases). V was trimmed by 10 bases and J by 10 bases, leaving 17 bases between them. CDR3 size: 12 residues. CDR1 and CDR2 from the germline V gene are MDHEN and SYDVKM. CDR3 in amino acids: CATSDRTREQFF. The CDR3 DNA is TGTGCCACATCCGACAGGACTAGGGAGCAGTTCTTC.

Many counts were recorded for this clone. The rearrangement links TRBV28 to TRBJ1-2, with 7 bases matching TRBD1. J gave up 8 bases and V 6 bases, and 3 bases lay outside the gene matches. Germline V gene data show CDR1 as MDHEN and CDR2 as SYDVKM. The CDR3 contains 11 residues. The DNA for the CDR3 is TGTGCCAGCAGCCAGGGGGGAGGCTACACCTTC. Its translation is CASSQGGGYTF.

V is TRBV6-2 or TRBV6-3 and J is TRBJ1-5; no firm D call. V dropped 2 bases and J dropped 4 bases, with 9 bases sitting between them. The germline V gene encodes CDR1 MNHEY and CDR2 SVGEGT. The CDR3 spans 14 residues. The CDR3: CASSYGGFNQPQHF. The DNA for the CDR3 is TGTGCCAGCAGTTACGGAGGTTTTAATCAGCCCCAGCATTTT.

V is TRBV4-3 and J is TRBJ2-3, with TRBD2 identical over 10 bases. Germline CDR1 and CDR2: LGHNA and YSLEER. With 5 bases clipped from V and 1 base from J, the junction kept 18 bases outside the gene matches. CDR3 length: 20 residues. For the CDR3, the DNA is TGCGCCAGCAGCTATAACTTCGCTAGCGGGGGCTTGGGAGGCACAGATACGCAGTATTTT. It codes for CASSYNFASGGLGGTDTQYF.

There are a few counts of this clone. The chain uses TRBV18 and TRBJ1-1; TRBD1 matches at 8 bases. Trimming removed 4 bases from V and 4 bases from J; junction bases left unmatched: 5. Germline V gives CDR1 KGHSH, CDR2 LQKENI. CDR3 size: 14 residues. The CDR3 sequence: CASSQDRAGTEAFF. CDR3 nucleotides: TGTGCCAGCTCACAGGACAGGGCGGGCACTGAAGCTTTCTTT.